The rows below give T cell receptor beta chains drawn from one sample of a study of CD8+CD57+ T cells in acquired aplastic anemia. A single record per CDR3 protein comes from TCRdb applying MiXCR to the reads. Of about 40,000 distinct CDR3 sequences listed, about 60% were seen once; the top ten hold 45% to 75%. Sequenced: sorted CD4+, CD8+, or CD8+CD57+ T cells (not recorded which) from PBMCs. The receptor set was obtained from a human donor with aplastic anemia. Each CDR3 is given with its conserved first and last residue. The D gene is left open where the match is weak. Some rows have no size entry. The others give once, few or many, or a class for an expanded clone.

>-|TRBJ2-7|16|TRBD2|TRBV10-3
CAISELRTSGGQKQYF
TGTGCCATCAGTGAGCTCCGGACTAGCGGGGGGCAAAAGCAGTACTTC
>once|TRBJ2-7|14|-|TRBV2
CASSSTSFTYEQYF
TGTGCCAGCAGTTCGACTAGTTTCACTTACGAGCAGTACTTC
>many|TRBJ2-7|14|-|TRBV11-2
CASSLEGPWYEQYF
TGTGCCAGCAGCTTAGAGGGTCCGTGGTACGAGCAGTACTTC
>-|TRBJ1-2|12|-|TRBV3-1
CASSQQGGAYTF
TGTGCCAGCAGCCAACAGGGCGGGGCCTACACCTTC
>-|TRBJ2-1|13|-|TRBV19
CASSTEGQNEQFF
TGTGCCAGTAGTACGGAGGGACAGAATGAGCAGTTCTTC
>-|TRBJ2-5|13|-|TRBV15
CATSIYGLETQYF
TGTGCCACCAGCATCTACGGATTGGAGACCCAGTACTTC
>many|TRBJ2-7|16|TRBD1|TRBV3-1
CASSDGAGTGIYEQYF
TGTGCCAGCAGCGACGGAGCCGGGACAGGGATATACGAGCAGTACTTC
>many|TRBJ2-1|12|-|TRBV5-5
CASSPPHNEQFF
TGTGCCAGCAGCCCGCCTCACAATGAGCAGTTCTTC
>once|TRBJ2-7|15|TRBD1|TRBV2
CASSEYRGLIDEQYF
TGTGCCAGCAGTGAATACAGGGGGCTGATCGACGAGCAGTACTTC
>-|TRBJ1-5|12|-|TRBV7-9
CASSLKGGPQHF
TGTGCCAGCAGCTTAAAAGGAGGGCCCCAGCATTTT
>many|TRBJ2-5|15|-|TRBV9
CASSVEALWEETQYF
TGTGCCAGCAGCGTAGAAGCTTTATGGGAAGAGACCCAGTACTTC
>many|TRBJ1-6|16|-|TRBV7-6
CASSRTTGSYNSPLHF
TGTGCCAGCAGCCGTACAACAGGGAGCTATAATTCACCCCTCCACTTT
>-|TRBJ2-3|15|TRBD2|TRBV10-3
CASRRLAGDTDTQYF
TGTGCCAGCAGGCGACTAGCGGGAGACACAGATACGCAGTATTTT
>-|TRBJ1-6|12|-|TRBV7-2
CASSPSVSPLHF
TGTGCCAGCAGCCCGTCCGTTTCACCCCTCCACTTT
>once|TRBJ1-4|14|-|TRBV10-2
CASRDSFANEKLFF
TGCGCCAGCAGGGACAGCTTTGCTAATGAAAAACTGTTTTTT
>-|TRBJ2-7|13|-|TRBV19
CASSISFFYEQYF
TGTGCCAGTAGTATCAGTTTCTTCTACGAGCAGTACTTC
>many|TRBJ1-1|13|-|TRBV4-1
CASSQAQNTEAFF
TGCGCCAGCAGCCAAGCGCAGAACACTGAAGCTTTCTTT
>-|TRBJ2-3|15|-|TRBV15
CATSGRVGDTDTQYF
TGTGCCACCAGCGGCAGAGTCGGGGACACAGATACGCAGTATTTT
>few|TRBJ2-7|13|TRBD2|TRBV30
CAWSSSGGYEQYF
TGTGCCTGGAGCTCTAGCGGGGGTTACGAGCAGTACTTC
>once|TRBJ1-1|14|-|TRBV7-9
CASSLAHLGTEAFF
TGTGCCAGCAGCTTAGCCCACCTAGGGACTGAAGCTTTCTTT
>-|TRBJ1-5|13|-|TRBV20-1
CSASRAEKQPQHF
TGCAGTGCTAGCCGGGCGGAGAAGCAGCCCCAGCATTTT
>-|TRBJ2-7|14|TRBD1|TRBV20-1
CSARQWDRSNEQYF
TGCAGTGCTAGACAATGGGACAGGTCGAACGAGCAGTACTTC
>-|TRBJ2-7|12|-|TRBV29-1
CSVVKGAGEQYF
TGCAGCGTTGTTAAAGGGGCCGGGGAGCAGTACTTC
>few|TRBJ2-7|15|-|TRBV3-1
CASSHLKELSYEQSF
TGTGCCAGCAGCCACCTAAAGGAGTTATCCTACGAGCAGTCCTTC